This T cell receptor (beta chain) was found in a study of metastatic and nonmetastatic thyroid tumors. The wider study: Comparative analysis of repertoires was undertaken across blood and tumor or nodule tissue obtained from malignant and benign thyroid patients.

CDR1 and CDR2 (germline): SGHKS, YYEKEE (reference sequence). V lost 4 bases and J 6 bases, leaving 14 bases between the germline ends. The CDR3 length is 13 residues. Each patient came to thyroid surgery without any prior treatment (of any kind). The authors' processing: Differences in CDR3 between clinicopathological groups were drawn on to build a classifier intended to discriminate distant-metastatic papillary thyroid cancer patients. TCRdb re-called clones from the PCR reads using MiXCR. The V and J calls were not made by the authors but by TCRdb's processing. This table holds about 16,000 clones, 30% to 35% found once. This clone was seen a few times. As yet, its antigen is unknown. The study's findings and limits: TCR beta diversity was reportedly significantly higher in malignant thyroid tumors than benign nodules, in blood and tumor.

This receptor was obtained from a female donor with papillary thyroid cancer or a benign thyroid nodule (not recorded which). Some clones in this sample may be carry-over from other donors' samples. This chain links TRBV5-5 with TRBJ2-7; D unresolved. Sequencing input: blood. Written as DNA, the CDR3 is TGTGCCAGCAGCCCCGCGAGGTACGGCGAGCAGTACTTC. Its protein product is CASSPARYGEQYF.